The next 15 T cell receptor beta chains were all read from a single sample in a study of blood T cells in healthy people across ages. Primed by a sample-barcoded 5' primer and a J-beta primer mix, a second PCR proceeded for 7 to 11 cycles. TCRdb itself ran the 5' RACE reads through MiXCR, one entry per CDR3 protein. Of fewer than 1.5 million distinct CDR3 sequences listed, roughly 45% are singletons. Sequenced: blood. The source of these receptors is a woman aged 18-29 years in good health.

This clonotype was counted only a few times. V is TRBV29-1 and J is TRBJ1-2; TRBD1 is a possible D gene (6 bases). Germline V gene lookup returns CDR1 SQVTM and CDR2 ANQGSEA. The germline V and J ends were trimmed by 6 bases and 8 bases, with 19 bases remaining between them. The CDR3 has 13 amino acids. CDR3 sequence (DNA): TGCAGCGTCGGGGAGCTCAGGGGCCGGGGCTACACCTTC. Translated: CSVGELRGRGYTF.

V usage is TRBV28 and J usage is TRBJ2-1; the D gene is possibly TRBD2 (6 bases). The J call is in doubt because the DNA end fits TRBJ2-7 better. CDR3 length equals 14 residues. Germline CDR1 reads MDHEN; CDR2 reads SYDVKM. The CDR3 DNA reads TGTGCCAGCAACATAGCGGCCTCCTACAATGAGCAGTACTTC. Protein product: CASNIAASYNEQYF.

This clonotype was picked up a small number of times. The V and J genes are TRBV7-6 and TRBJ2-7; no clear D gene. Trimming stripped 0 bases from V and 2 bases from J, with 11 bases between. From germline, CDR1 is SGHVS and CDR2 FNYEAQ. The CDR3 sequence is 15 residues long. CDR3 DNA: TGTGCCAGCAGCTTAGCGCCCGGCGCCGCCTACGAGCAGTACTTC. Its translation: CASSLAPGAAYEQYF.

The J gene is TRBJ1-5, the V gene TRBV2; 10 bases are shared with TRBD1. Trimming took 11 bases from V and 0 from J; bases not matched to a gene: 7. This CDR3 region has 15 residues. In germline, CDR1 is SNHLY, CDR2 FYNNEI. CDR3 in DNA: TGTGCCGGCTCGGGACAGGGGAATAGCAATCAGCCCCAGCATTTT. This gives the protein CAGSGQGNSNQPQHF.

This chain links TRBV20-1 with TRBJ2-3; D is unresolved. Germline CDR1 reads DFQATT; CDR2 reads SNEGSKA (reference sequence). V gave up 3 bases and J gave up 1 base, with 11 bases separating them. The CDR3 covers 14 residues. CDR3 residues: CSASGEWGTDTQYF. The DNA of the CDR3 is TGCAGTGCTAGCGGAGAATGGGGCACAGATACGCAGTATTTT.

The sample holds a few counts of this clonotype. This CDR3 is CASSRTGSSSNEQFF. DNA for the CDR3: TGTGCCAGCAGTCGGACGGGGAGTTCTTCCAATGAGCAGTTCTTC. The genes are TRBV6-2 or TRBV6-3 and TRBJ2-1; D possibly corresponds to TRBD2 (5 bases). The V and J ends lost 5 bases and 6 bases respectively, with 17 bases between them. Germline V lookup: CDR1 MNHEY, CDR2 SVGEGT. The CDR3 is 15 residues long.

This chain joins TRBV6-1 and TRBJ1-2; D might be TRBD1 (5 bases). The CDR3 covers 12 residues. V was cut by 7 bases and J by 6 bases, with 12 bases left in between. Germline values: CDR1 MNHNS, CDR2 SASEGT. CDR3 nucleotides: TGTGCCAGCACTAGAACCAGGGATGGCTACACCTTC. It specifies CASTRTRDGYTF.

The chain links TRBV4-2 to TRBJ2-1, with D uncertain. V lost 0 bases to trimming and J lost 4 bases, with 10 bases between them. CDR1 is LGHNA and CDR2 is YNFKEQ in the germline V gene. The CDR3 extends over 15 amino acids. CDR3 bases: TGTGCCAGCAGCCAAGAGATACGGCCATACAATGAGCAGTTCTTC. It specifies CASSQEIRPYNEQFF.

The chain carries TRBV12-3 or TRBV12-4 and TRBJ1-2; D unclear. V lost 5 bases to trimming and J lost 4 bases, with 11 bases between them. The length of the CDR3 is 13 residues. CDR3 sequence: CASSPRSAYGYTF. The CDR3 bases are TGTGCCAGCAGTCCCCGGTCAGCCTATGGCTACACCTTC.

About this clonotype itself: A much larger clone lies one base from this, so it may be a read error. The rearrangement links TRBV29-1 to TRBJ2-5; either TRBD1 or TRBD2 may fit D (6 bases each). CDR1 and CDR2 from the germline V gene are SQVTM and ANQGSEA. The CDR3 has 10 residues. V lost 7 bases and J lost 11, with 14 bases in between. CDR3 sequence reads: CSAGEDEQYF. Here the CDR3 DNA reads TGCAGCGCAGGGGAGGATGAGCAGTACTTC.

The chain is built from TRBV11-2 and TRBJ2-1; D not certain. CDR1 and CDR2 from the germline V gene are SGHAT and FQNNGV. The germline V and J ends were trimmed by 7 bases and 13 bases, with 23 bases remaining between them. The CDR3 is 14 residues long. CDR3: CASTTLRTKETQFF. Written as DNA, the CDR3 is TGTGCCAGCACCACCCTAAGAACCAAAGAGACCCAGTTCTTC.

This rearrangement joins TRBV29-1 to TRBJ1-2; D is unclear. Looked up from germline, CDR1 is SQVTM and CDR2 is ANQGSEA. This CDR3 is built from 14 residues. Trimming pared 3 bases from V and 5 bases from J, leaving 16 bases between. CDR3 region: CSVESVDALYGYTF. DNA for the CDR3: TGCAGCGTTGAGTCCGTGGACGCTCTGTATGGCTACACCTTC.

The chain links TRBV4-1 to TRBJ2-7; D is possibly TRBD2 (5 bases). There are 17 residues in the CDR3. Germline V gene data show CDR1 as MGHRA and CDR2 as YSYEKL. V was shortened by 3 bases and J by 1 base, with 19 bases between the two germline ends. The CDR3 DNA reads TGCGCCAGCAGCCAGGTCGGACTCCTAGGCCTTTCCTACGAGCAGTACTTC. Its protein is CASSQVGLLGLSYEQYF.

The chain employs TRBV20-1 and TRBJ1-2, with a weak D call TRBD1 (6 bases). Looked up from germline, CDR1 is DFQATT and CDR2 is SNEGSKA (reference sequence). V was pared by 3 bases and J by 3 bases, with 11 bases between. CDR3 size: 13 residues. This chain's CDR3 is CSASGQQDYGYTF. CDR3 DNA: TGCAGTGCTAGCGGACAGCAAGACTATGGCTACACCTTC.

In this sample, this clonotype turned up a few times. J is TRBJ1-1 and V is TRBV11-2; no firm D call. Germline CDR1 and CDR2: SGHAT and FQNNGV. Trimming left V 6 bases short and J 4 bases short, with 12 bases between. The CDR3 has 13 amino acids. CDR3 coding DNA: TGTGCCAGCAGTCCCGGCCGGTCCACTGAAGCTTTCTTT. Translating it yields CASSPGRSTEAFF.